A single sample gave rise to the 24 T cell receptor beta chains below, sequenced in a study of prognosis after radiotherapy for stage I lung cancer. Genomic DNA provided the template from which TCR beta CDR3 was amplified by two-round multiplex PCR. The use of primers specific to each TRBV and TRBJ gene characterized first-round PCR. TCRdb re-called the multiplex PCR reads through MiXCR, storing one row per CDR3 protein. The table includes 15,000 to 20,000 distinct CDR3 sequences, about 50% detected once. The specimen was PBMCs, collected before or after stereotactic body radiation therapy (not recorded which). All receptors derive from a donor at least 50 years old with non-small cell lung cancer.

At least ten counts were recorded for this clonotype. This sequence joins TRBV10-3 and TRBJ2-5; 8 bases match TRBD2. With 2 bases clipped from V and 7 bases from J, the junction kept 6 bases outside the gene matches. Looked up from germline, CDR1 is ENHRY and CDR2 is SYGVKD. This CDR3 comprises 14 residues. The CDR3 sequence is CAISEPRLAGTQYF. CDR3 sequence (DNA): TGTGCCATCAGTGAGCCCCGGCTAGCGGGGACCCAGTACTTC.

The chain employs TRBV5-1 and TRBJ2-1; TRBD2 matches at 9 bases. From germline, CDR1 is SGHRS and CDR2 YFSETQ. The CDR3 length is 17 residues. Losses at the gene ends were 2 bases for V and 5 bases for J; bases not matched to a gene: 11. Written as DNA, the CDR3 is TGCGCCAGCAGCTTAGGCCTCTTGCGCGGGAGGGACAATGAGCAGTTCTTC. Translated: CASSLGLLRGRDNEQFF. Based on the CDR3 plus reference TRBV5-1 and TRBJ2-1, the full variable domain is KAGVTQTPRYLIKTRGQQVTLSCSPISGHRSVSWYQQTPGQGLQFLFEYFSETQRNKGNFPGRFSGRQFSNSRSEMNVSTLELGDSALYLCASSLGLLRGRDNEQFFGPGTRLTVL.

The sample holds many counts of this clonotype. The chain uses TRBV19 and TRBJ2-1; D remains unclear. V was cut by 2 bases and J by 9 bases, with 17 bases left in between. The CDR3 contains 15 residues. Looked up from germline, CDR1 is LNHDA and CDR2 is SQIVND (reference sequence). CDR3 protein: CASSIRASGMGEQFF. CDR3 sequence (DNA): TGTGCCAGTAGTATACGGGCTAGTGGGATGGGTGAGCAGTTCTTC.

For this clonotype: A far larger clone is a single base away, which makes a read error likely. The V and J genes are TRBV6-4 and TRBJ2-5; 9 nucleotides match TRBD1. The J call is doubtful: the DNA matches TRBJ2-1 better. CDR1 is MRHNA, CDR2 SNTAGT, per germline. This CDR3 comprises 16 residues. The CDR3 nucleotides are TGTGCCAGCAGCACCATCCCCGGACAGGGGCGGAATGAGCAGTTCTTC. Protein: CASSTIPGQGRNEQFF.

With respect to this clonotype: A read error may be the cause here, since a much bigger clone is one base away. V gene TRBV29-1 combines with J gene TRBJ2-1, with D unclear. Germline values: CDR1 SQVTM, CDR2 ANQGSEA. CDR3 size: 11 residues. Trimming removed 2 bases at V and 5 bases at J, with 4 bases between. The DNA for the CDR3 is TGCAGCGTTGAAAATAACAATGAGCAGTTCTTC. Its protein is CSVENNNEQFF.

Turning to this clonotype: An end of the junction does not agree with germline; a read error may underlie this. The rearrangement joins TRBV28 to TRBJ1-2; tentatively, D is TRBD1 (6 bases). This CDR3 contains 11 residues. Germline CDR1 MDHEN, CDR2 SYDVKM. The CDR3 DNA sequence: TGTGCCAGAGGAACGACAGGCGGCTACACGTTC. Amino acids: CARGTTGGYTF.

This clonotype was seen many times. The J gene is TRBJ1-3, the V gene TRBV28; D uncertain. The CDR3 length is 14 residues. Trimming pared 6 bases from V and 1 base from J, leaving 10 bases between. Germline V gene sequence: CDR1 MDHEN, CDR2 SYDVKM. This CDR3 is CASRGAISGNTIYF. For the CDR3, the DNA is TGTGCCAGCAGGGGAGCTATTTCTGGAAACACCATATATTTT.

The V gene is TRBV18, the J gene TRBJ2-5; maybe TRBD2 (6 bases). Germline V gene sequence: CDR1 KGHSH, CDR2 LQKENI. Trimming cost V 3 bases and J 3 bases, with 17 bases left between them. CDR3 length: 16 amino acids. The CDR3 reads CASSPWDGGCEETQYF. The CDR3 bases are TGTGCCAGCTCACCTTGGGACGGGGGTTGTGAAGAGACCCAGTACTTC.

The chain couples TRBV28 to TRBJ1-6; TRBD1 matches at 7 bases. The V and J ends lost 2 bases and 9 bases, in that order; junction bases with no gene match: 4. CDR3 length: 14 residues. Germline V lookup: CDR1 MDHEN, CDR2 SYDVKM. CDR3 amino acids: CASSLGRGCSPLHF. The CDR3 DNA reads TGTGCCAGCAGTTTAGGCAGGGGGTGTTCACCCCTCCACTTT.

This clonotype was counted only a few times. With a far larger clone one base away, a read error is the likely cause. The chain uses TRBV6-8 and TRBJ2-7; D might be TRBD2 (5 bases). The V end lost 4 bases, the J end lost 3 bases, and 13 bases lay between the germline ends. From germline, CDR1 is MNHGY and CDR2 SAAAGT. This CDR3 is 14 amino acids long. The CDR3, as DNA: TGTGCCAGCAGTTCCGAGGGAGTGCTCTACGAGCAGTACTTC. Translating it yields CASSSEGVLYEQYF.

In this sample, this clonotype turned up many times. The V gene is TRBV18, the J gene TRBJ2-6; tentative D call: TRBD1 (5 bases). The V end was cut by 6 bases, the J end by 0 bases, with 15 bases between. Germline loops: CDR1 KGHSH, CDR2 LQKENI. This CDR3 has 17 residues. The CDR3 bases are TGTGCCAGCTCGTCGGACATGATAAGCTCTGGGGCCAACGTCCTGACTTTC. It encodes CASSSDMISSGANVLTF.

This clonotype was detected many times. The chain uses TRBV20-1 and TRBJ2-5, with a tentative D call TRBD2 (5 bases). The germline V gene encodes CDR1 DFQATT and CDR2 SNEGSKA (reference sequence). V lost 0 bases and J 4 bases, leaving 15 bases between the germline ends. The CDR3 length is 15 residues. CDR3: CSARDGAGWGETQYF. The CDR3, as DNA: TGCAGTGCTAGAGATGGCGCGGGCTGGGGAGAGACCCAGTACTTC.

Ten or more counts support this clonotype. CDR3 DNA sequence: TGTGCCAGCAGGGAACAGGGGGCAGGGGGCTACACCTTC. Its translation: CASREQGAGGYTF. This sequence joins TRBV2 and TRBJ1-2; TRBD1 agrees at 9 bases. The V gene end was trimmed by 6 bases and the J gene end by 8 bases; junction bases not matched to a gene: 7. The CDR3 loop spans 13 amino acids. Germline V gives CDR1 SNHLY, CDR2 FYNNEI. The full variable domain, in which reference TRBV2 and TRBJ1-2 provide the parts outside the CDR3, is EPEVTQTPSHQVTQMGQEVILRCVPISNHLYFYWYRQILGQKVEFLVSFYNNEISEKSEIFDDQFSVERPDGSNFTLKIRSTKLEDSAMYFCASREQGAGGYTFGSGTRLTVV.

This clonotype was detected once. The chain couples TRBV27 to TRBJ2-1; TRBD2 matches 13 bases. The CDR3 consists of 18 residues. Unmatched junction bases numbered 17, after V lost 3 bases and J lost 12 bases. Germline V gene data show CDR1 as MNHEY and CDR2 as SMNVEV (reference sequence). The CDR3 region has the DNA TGTGCCAGCAGTTTGAGACAGGAGGGACTAGCGGGAAGGGGGGGGCAGTTCTTC. This gives the protein CASSLRQEGLAGRGGQFF.

This clonotype counts as medium-sized (0.01 to 0.1%). The genes are TRBV27 and TRBJ2-7; TRBD2 aligns across 10 bases. After removal of 5 bases from V and 0 bases from J, the junction contained 4 bases not matched to a gene. CDR1 and CDR2 (germline): MNHEY, SMNVEV (reference sequence). The CDR3 spans 15 residues. The CDR3 here is CASSQLAGRSYEQYF. The CDR3, as DNA: TGTGCCAGCAGTCAACTAGCGGGACGCTCCTACGAGCAGTACTTC.

This chain connects TRBV6-1 to TRBJ1-1; D gene uncertain. Germline CDR1 MNHNS, CDR2 SASEGT. The CDR3 is 11 amino acids. Trimming left V 10 bases short and J 7 bases short, with 13 bases between. Here the CDR3 DNA reads TGTGCCACCTCCGCAGAGGGTGAAGCTTTCTTT. As protein: CATSAEGEAFF.

This clonotype showed up many times. The CDR3 region has the DNA TGTGCCAGCAGCTCTCAGGGGATAGCGGGAATAAATGAGCAGTTCTTC. Protein product: CASSSQGIAGINEQFF. The rearrangement joins TRBV5-5 to TRBJ2-1; the match to TRBD2 covers 8 bases. The CDR3 consists of 16 residues. Trimming removed 3 bases from V and 7 bases from J; junction bases left unmatched: 12. Germline CDR1 is SGHKS and CDR2 is YYEKEE (reference sequence).

This clonotype was observed many times. This rearrangement joins TRBV12-3 or TRBV12-4 to TRBJ2-7, with D uncertain. The V end lost 3 bases, the J end lost 3 bases, and 12 bases lay between the germline ends. This CDR3 spans 14 amino acids. The CDR3 DNA reads as TGTGCCAGCAGTTTCTCGGGCAGCTACTACGAGCAGTACTTC. Translation: CASSFSGSYYEQYF.

This clonotype was recorded a few times. A much bigger clone sits one base away, suggesting this may be a read error. The V call is TRBV7-6, the J call TRBJ2-3, with 10 bases aligning to TRBD1. CDR1 is SGHVS and CDR2 is FNYEAQ in the germline V gene. The CDR3 has 15 residues. CDR3 sequence: CASSSWTGGTGTQYF. In DNA, the CDR3 is TGTGCCAGCAGCTCCTGGACAGGGGGTACAGGTACGCAGTATTTT. Full variable domain (rest looked up from reference TRBV7-6 and TRBJ2-3): GAGVSQSPRYKVTKRGQDVALRCDPISGHVSLYWYRQALGQGPEFLTYFNYEAQQDKSGLPNDRFSAERPEGSISTLTIQRTEQRDSAMYRCASSSWTGGTGTQYFGPGTRLTVL.

This clonotype was picked up many times. The chain has TRBV30 and TRBJ1-6, with TRBD1 identical over 8 bases. Germline V gene sequence: CDR1 GTSNPN, CDR2 SVGIG (reference sequence). V shed 2 bases and J 9 bases; nucleotides not matched to a gene: 9. The CDR3 consists of 15 residues. The CDR3 reads CAWSPRTGYGSPLHF. In DNA form, the CDR3 reads TGTGCCTGGAGTCCCCGGACAGGGTACGGTTCACCCCTCCACTTT.

This clonotype was found many times. The J gene is TRBJ2-6, the V gene TRBV19; D is unclear. Trimming took off 3 bases at V and 0 bases at J, with 9 bases between the two ends. Germline values: CDR1 LNHDA, CDR2 SQIVND (reference sequence). This CDR3 has 16 residues. DNA for the CDR3: TGTGCCAGTAGTATTTCAGTAGACTCTGGGGCCAACGTCCTGACTTTC. It specifies CASSISVDSGANVLTF.

This rearrangement joins TRBV27 to TRBJ1-2, with 7 bases identical to TRBD1. The V gene end was trimmed by 5 bases and the J gene end by 5 bases; junction bases not matched to a gene: 8. In germline, CDR1 is MNHEY, CDR2 SMNVEV (reference sequence). The CDR3 spans 14 residues. The CDR3 protein is CASSRGDRGYGYTF. The CDR3 DNA sequence: TGTGCCAGCAGTCGGGGGGACAGAGGGTATGGCTACACCTTC.

V and J are TRBV10-3 and TRBJ2-1, with 10 positions matching TRBD2. The CDR3 runs 15 residues. The J segment lost 0 bases and the V segment lost 7 bases, leaving 3 bases of the junction unmatched. From germline, CDR1 is ENHRY and CDR2 SYGVKD. CDR3 amino acids: CAIKASGSSYNEQFF. In DNA form, the CDR3 reads TGTGCCATCAAGGCTAGCGGGAGCTCCTACAATGAGCAGTTCTTC.

This clonotype occurred many times. The chain employs TRBV7-8 and TRBJ2-3; D not resolved. Trimming took off 5 bases at V and 5 bases at J, with 11 bases between the two ends. The germline V gene encodes CDR1 SGHVS and CDR2 FQNEAQ. This CDR3 is 13 amino acids long. The CDR3, as DNA: TGTGCCAGCAGCCCCCCTATATTAGATACGCAGTATTTT. This codes for CASSPPILDTQYF.